Following are 5 T cell receptor beta chains from one sample sequenced in a study of OX40 agonist ivuxolimab in advanced cancers. Method: immunoSEQ multiplex PCR; TCRdb's copy keeps in-frame clones and lacks some. The sample has about 53,000 clones; 80% to 90% are singletons. The sequenced sample was CD4+ or CD8+ T cells sorted from blood, obtained in a trial of the OX40 agonist ivuxolimab. These receptors all come from an adult with an advanced solid tumor such as melanoma, head and neck, liver or kidney cancer.

The chain uses TRBV30 and TRBJ2-1; TRBD2 agrees at 10 bases. V shed 4 bases, J shed 8 bases, and the junction held 17 bases outside the gene matches. Germline V gene sequence: CDR1 GTSNPN, CDR2 SVGIG (reference sequence). This CDR3 has 17 amino acids. The CDR3 loop reads CAWIGTSVSGRKDEQFF. The CDR3 region has the DNA TGTGCCTGGATTGGGACTAGCGTGAGCGGGAGGAAGGATGAGCAGTTCTTC.

This chain joins TRBV7-2 and TRBJ2-3; no firm D call. The CDR3 extends over 15 amino acids. Germline CDR1 is SGHTA and CDR2 is FQGNSA. V was clipped by 2 bases and J by 5 bases, with 14 bases between them. The CDR3: CASSLRTANEDTQYF. The DNA for the CDR3 is TGTGCCAGCAGCTTAAGGACCGCGAATGAAGATACGCAGTATTTT.

The gene calls are TRBV5-4 and TRBJ2-5; D unclear. Trimming left V 5 bases short and J 5 bases short, with 13 bases between. The CDR3 runs to 13 residues. Germline values: CDR1 SGHNT, CDR2 YYREEE (reference sequence). The CDR3: CASSLGIGETQYF. The CDR3 DNA follows: TGTGCCAGCAGTCTAGGCATAGGGGAGACCCAGTACTTC.

This clone was seen a single time. The rearrangement uses TRBV6-6 and TRBJ1-5; TRBD1 matches at 9 bases. The germline V gene has CDR1 MNHNY and CDR2 SVGAGI (reference sequence). The CDR3 runs to 13 residues. V shed 7 bases and J 7 bases; nucleotides not matched to a gene: 5. The CDR3 bases are TGTGCCAGCATCGGACAGGGGAGGCAGCCCCAGCATTTT. The encoded protein is CASIGQGRQPQHF.

The V and J genes are TRBV6-4 and TRBJ1-4, with 8 bases identical to TRBD1. This CDR3 region has 13 residues. The germline V gene encodes CDR1 MRHNA and CDR2 SNTAGT. Germline trimming cut 4 bases from V and 8 bases from J; bases unmatched to any gene: 3. CDR3: CASSVTGGEKLFF. CDR3 nucleotide sequence: TGTGCCAGCAGTGTTACAGGGGGAGAAAAACTGTTTTTT.